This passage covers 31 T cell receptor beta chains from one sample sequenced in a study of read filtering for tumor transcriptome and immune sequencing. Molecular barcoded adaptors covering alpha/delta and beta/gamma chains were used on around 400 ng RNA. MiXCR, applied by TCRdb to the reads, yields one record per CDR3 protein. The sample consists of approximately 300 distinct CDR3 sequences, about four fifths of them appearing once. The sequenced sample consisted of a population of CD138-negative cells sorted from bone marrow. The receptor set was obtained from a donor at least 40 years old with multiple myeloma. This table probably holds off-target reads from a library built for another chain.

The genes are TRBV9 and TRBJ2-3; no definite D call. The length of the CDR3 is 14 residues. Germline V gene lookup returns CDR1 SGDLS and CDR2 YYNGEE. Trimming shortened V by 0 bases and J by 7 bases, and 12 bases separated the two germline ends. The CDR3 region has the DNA TGTGCCAGCAGCGTAGCCGACCCTCCTAATACGCAGTATTTT. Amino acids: CASSVADPPNTQYF.

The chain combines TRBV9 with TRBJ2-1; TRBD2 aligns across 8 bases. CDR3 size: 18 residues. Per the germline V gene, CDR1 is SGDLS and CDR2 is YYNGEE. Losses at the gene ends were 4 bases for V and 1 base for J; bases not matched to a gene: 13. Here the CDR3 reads CASSPTSGLFLSYNEQFF. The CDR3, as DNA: TGTGCCAGCAGCCCAACTAGCGGACTCTTTCTTTCCTACAATGAGCAGTTCTTC.

This CDR3 reads CASSLGEGTWEQFF. The DNA of the CDR3 is TGTGCCAGCAGCTTGGGAGAAGGGACCTGGGAGCAGTTCTTC. The chain couples TRBV7-6 to TRBJ2-1, with D possibly being TRBD1 or TRBD2 (5 bases each). Germline V gives CDR1 SGHVS, CDR2 FNYEAQ. V dropped 3 bases and J dropped 10 bases, with 16 bases sitting between them. The CDR3 runs to 14 residues.

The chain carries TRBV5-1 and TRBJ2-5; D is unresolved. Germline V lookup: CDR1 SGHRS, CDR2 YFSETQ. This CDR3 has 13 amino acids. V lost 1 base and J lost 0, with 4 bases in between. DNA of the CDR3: TGCGCCAGCAGCTTGTACAACCAAGAGACCCAGTACTTC. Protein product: CASSLYNQETQYF.

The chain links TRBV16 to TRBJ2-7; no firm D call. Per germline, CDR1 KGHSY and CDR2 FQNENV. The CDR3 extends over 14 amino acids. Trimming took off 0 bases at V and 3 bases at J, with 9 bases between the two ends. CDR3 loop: CASSQSGSNYEQYF. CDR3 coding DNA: TGTGCCAGCAGCCAATCGGGAAGTAACTACGAGCAGTACTTC.

The CDR3 DNA is TGTGCCAGCAGCCAAGGATGGCCCTACGAGCAGTACTTC. It is translated as CASSQGWPYEQYF. This rearrangement joins TRBV2 to TRBJ2-7; D call uncertain. V lost 6 bases, J lost 2 bases, and 11 bases lay in between. Germline V lookup: CDR1 SNHLY, CDR2 FYNNEI. The CDR3 is 13 amino acids.

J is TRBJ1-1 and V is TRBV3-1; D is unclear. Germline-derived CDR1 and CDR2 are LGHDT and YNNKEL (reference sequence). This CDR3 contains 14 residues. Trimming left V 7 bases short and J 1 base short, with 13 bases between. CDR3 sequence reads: CASTSYRQNTEAFF. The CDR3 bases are TGTGCCAGCACCTCCTATAGGCAGAACACTGAAGCTTTCTTT.

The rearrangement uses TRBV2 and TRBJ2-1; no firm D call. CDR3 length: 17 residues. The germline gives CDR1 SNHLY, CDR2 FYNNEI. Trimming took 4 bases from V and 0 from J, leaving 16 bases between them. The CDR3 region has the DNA TGTGCCAGCAGTGGTTTGCAGGACGTGAGCTCCTACAATGAGCAGTTCTTC. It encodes CASSGLQDVSSYNEQFF.

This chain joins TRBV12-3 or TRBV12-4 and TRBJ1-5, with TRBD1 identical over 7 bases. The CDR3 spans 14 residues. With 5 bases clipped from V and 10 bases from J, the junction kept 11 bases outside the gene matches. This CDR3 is CASSPPGGGNPQHF. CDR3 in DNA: TGTGCCAGCAGTCCGCCGGGAGGGGGCAACCCCCAGCATTTT.

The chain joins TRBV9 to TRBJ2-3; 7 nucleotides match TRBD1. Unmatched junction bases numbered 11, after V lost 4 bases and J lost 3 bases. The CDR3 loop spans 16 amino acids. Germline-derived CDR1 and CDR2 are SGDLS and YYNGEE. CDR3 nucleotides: TGTGCCAGCAGCCCGCGACAGGGCGGGCCTACAGATACGCAGTATTTT. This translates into CASSPRQGGPTDTQYF. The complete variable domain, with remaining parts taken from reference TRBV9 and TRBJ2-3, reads DSGVTQTPKHLITATGQRVTLRCSPRSGDLSVYWYQQSLDQGLQFLIQYYNGEERAKGNILERFSAQQFPDLHSELNLSSLELGDSALYFCASSPRQGGPTDTQYFGPGTRLTVL.

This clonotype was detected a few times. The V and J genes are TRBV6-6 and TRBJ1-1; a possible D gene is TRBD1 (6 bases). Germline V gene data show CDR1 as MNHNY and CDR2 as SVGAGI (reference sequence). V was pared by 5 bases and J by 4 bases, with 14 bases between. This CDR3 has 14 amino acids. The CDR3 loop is CASSKQGVGTEAFF. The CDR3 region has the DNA TGTGCCAGCAGTAAACAGGGCGTGGGCACTGAAGCTTTCTTT.

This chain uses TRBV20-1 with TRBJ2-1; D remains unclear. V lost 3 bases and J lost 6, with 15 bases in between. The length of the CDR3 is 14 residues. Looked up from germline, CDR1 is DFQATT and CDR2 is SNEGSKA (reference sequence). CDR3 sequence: CSASPPDVGNEQFF. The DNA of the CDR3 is TGCAGTGCTAGCCCCCCCGACGTTGGCAATGAGCAGTTCTTC.

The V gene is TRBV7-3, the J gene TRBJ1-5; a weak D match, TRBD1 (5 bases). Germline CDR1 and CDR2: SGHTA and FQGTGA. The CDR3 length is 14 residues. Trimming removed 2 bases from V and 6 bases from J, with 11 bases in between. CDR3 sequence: CASSLDSGRQPQHF. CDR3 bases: TGTGCCAGCAGCTTAGACTCGGGGCGTCAGCCCCAGCATTTT.

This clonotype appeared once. CDR3 sequence reads: CASSPDVNYGYTF. The CDR3 DNA is TGTGCCAGCAGCCCCGACGTTAACTATGGCTACACCTTC. The V call is TRBV7-3, the J call TRBJ1-2; D is ambiguous. The germline V gene has CDR1 SGHTA and CDR2 FQGTGA. The CDR3 loop spans 13 amino acids. V lost 5 bases and J lost 1, with 8 bases in between.

CDR3: CSAQNEKLFF. The DNA of the CDR3 is TGCAGCGCCCAGAATGAAAAACTGTTTTTT. This sequence joins TRBV29-1 and TRBJ1-4; D ambiguous. This CDR3 spans 10 amino acids. Trimming removed 7 bases at V and 5 bases at J, with 5 bases between. Germline CDR1 is SQVTM and CDR2 is ANQGSEA.

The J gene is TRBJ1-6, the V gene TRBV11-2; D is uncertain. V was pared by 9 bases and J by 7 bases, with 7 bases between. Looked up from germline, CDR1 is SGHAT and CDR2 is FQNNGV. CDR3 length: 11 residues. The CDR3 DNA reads TGTGCCAGTCGATTAAATTCACCCCTCCACTTT. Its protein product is CASRLNSPLHF.

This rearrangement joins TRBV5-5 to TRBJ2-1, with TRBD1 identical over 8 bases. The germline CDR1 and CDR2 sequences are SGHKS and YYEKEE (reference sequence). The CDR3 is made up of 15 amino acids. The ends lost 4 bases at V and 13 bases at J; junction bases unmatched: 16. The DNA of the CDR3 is TGTGCCAGCAGCCAGGGACAGGTTACCACAATGTTACAGTTCTTC. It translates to CASSQGQVTTMLQFF.

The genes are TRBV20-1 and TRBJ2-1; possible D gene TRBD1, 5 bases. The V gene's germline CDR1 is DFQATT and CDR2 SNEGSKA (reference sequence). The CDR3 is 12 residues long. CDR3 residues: CSWFRGWYEQFF. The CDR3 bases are TGCAGCTGGTTTAGGGGCTGGTATGAGCAGTTCTTC.

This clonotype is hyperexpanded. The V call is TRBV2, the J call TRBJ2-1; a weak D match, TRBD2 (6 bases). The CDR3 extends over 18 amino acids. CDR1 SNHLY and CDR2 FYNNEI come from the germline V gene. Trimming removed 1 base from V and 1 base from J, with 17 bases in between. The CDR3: CASSEDSGRLGSYNEQFF. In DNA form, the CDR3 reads TGTGCCAGCAGTGAAGATTCTGGGAGGTTGGGTTCCTACAATGAGCAGTTCTTC.

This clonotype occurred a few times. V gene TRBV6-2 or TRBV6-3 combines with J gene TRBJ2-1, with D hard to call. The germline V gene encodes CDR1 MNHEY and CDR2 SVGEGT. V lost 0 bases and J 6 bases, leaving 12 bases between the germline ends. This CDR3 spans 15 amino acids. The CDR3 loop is CASSYSLSPPNEQFF. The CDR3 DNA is TGTGCCAGCAGTTACTCGCTATCCCCACCCAATGAGCAGTTCTTC.

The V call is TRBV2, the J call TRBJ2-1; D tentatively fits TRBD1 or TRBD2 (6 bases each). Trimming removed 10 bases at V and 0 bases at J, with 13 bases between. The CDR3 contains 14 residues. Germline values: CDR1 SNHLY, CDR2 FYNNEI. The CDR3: CAIGEGGSYNEQFF. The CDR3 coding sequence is TGTGCCATCGGAGAGGGGGGCTCCTACAATGAGCAGTTCTTC. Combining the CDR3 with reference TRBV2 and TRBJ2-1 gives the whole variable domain EPEVTQTPSHQVTQMGQEVILRCVPISNHLYFYWYRQILGQKVEFLVSFYNNEISEKSEIFDDQFSVERPDGSNFTLKIRSTKLEDSAMYFCAIGEGGSYNEQFFGPGTRLTVL.

The CDR3 DNA reads as TGTGCCAGCAGCGCTACAGGTTTCAAAAACATTCAGTACTTC. It translates to CASSATGFKNIQYF. The V and J genes are TRBV9 and TRBJ2-4, with D perhaps matching TRBD1 (5 bases). V was cut by 3 bases and J by 3 bases, with 10 bases left in between. The CDR3 is 14 residues long. CDR1 and CDR2 from the germline V gene are SGDLS and YYNGEE. Full variable domain (outside the CDR3, taken from reference TRBV9 and TRBJ2-4): DSGVTQTPKHLITATGQRVTLRCSPRSGDLSVYWYQQSLDQGLQFLIQYYNGEERAKGNILERFSAQQFPDLHSELNLSSLELGDSALYFCASSATGFKNIQYFGAGTRLSVL.

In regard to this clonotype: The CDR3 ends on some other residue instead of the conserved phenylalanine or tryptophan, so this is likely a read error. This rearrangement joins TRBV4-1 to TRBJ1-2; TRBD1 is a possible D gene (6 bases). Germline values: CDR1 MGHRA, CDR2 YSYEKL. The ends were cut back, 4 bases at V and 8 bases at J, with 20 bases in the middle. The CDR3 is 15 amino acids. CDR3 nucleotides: TGCGCCAGCAGCCCGATTACAGGGCCCCTAAGAGGCTACACCTCC. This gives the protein CASSPITGPLRGYTS.

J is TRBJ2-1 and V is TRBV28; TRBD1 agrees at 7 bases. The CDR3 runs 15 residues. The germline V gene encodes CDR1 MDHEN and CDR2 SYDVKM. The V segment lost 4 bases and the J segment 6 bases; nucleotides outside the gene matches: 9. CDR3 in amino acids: CASSSGTVACNEQFF. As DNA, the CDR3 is TGTGCCAGCAGTTCCGGGACAGTCGCTTGCAATGAGCAGTTCTTC.

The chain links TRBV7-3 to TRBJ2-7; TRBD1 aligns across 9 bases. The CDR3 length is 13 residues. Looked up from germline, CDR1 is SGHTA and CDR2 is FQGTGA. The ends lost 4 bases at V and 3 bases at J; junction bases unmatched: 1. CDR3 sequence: CASSWDRDYEQYF. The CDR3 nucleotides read TGTGCCAGCAGCTGGGACAGGGACTACGAGCAGTACTTC.

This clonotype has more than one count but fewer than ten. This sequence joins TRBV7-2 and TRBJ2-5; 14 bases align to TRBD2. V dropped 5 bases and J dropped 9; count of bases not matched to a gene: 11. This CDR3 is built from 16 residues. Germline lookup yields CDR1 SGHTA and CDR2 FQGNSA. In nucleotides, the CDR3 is TGTGCCAGCAGCGGGGGACTAGCGGGGGCCGGGGGGGCCCAGTACTTC. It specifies CASSGGLAGAGGAQYF.

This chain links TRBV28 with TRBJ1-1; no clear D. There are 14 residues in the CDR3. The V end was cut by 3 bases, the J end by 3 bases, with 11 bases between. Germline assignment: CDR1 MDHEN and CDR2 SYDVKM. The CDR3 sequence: CASSFGDHDTEAFF. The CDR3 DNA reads TGTGCCAGCAGTTTTGGGGATCATGACACTGAAGCTTTCTTT.

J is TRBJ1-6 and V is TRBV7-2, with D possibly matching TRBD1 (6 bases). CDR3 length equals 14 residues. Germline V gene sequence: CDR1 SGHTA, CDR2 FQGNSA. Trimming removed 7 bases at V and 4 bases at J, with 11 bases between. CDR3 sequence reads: CASTGQFYNSPLHF. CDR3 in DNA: TGTGCCAGCACCGGACAGTTTTATAATTCACCCCTCCACTTT.

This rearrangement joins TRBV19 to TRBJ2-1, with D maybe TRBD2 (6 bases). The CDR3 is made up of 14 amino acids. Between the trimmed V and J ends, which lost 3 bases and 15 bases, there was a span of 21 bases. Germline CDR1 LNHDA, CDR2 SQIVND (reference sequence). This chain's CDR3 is CASSMGGPPLIWFF. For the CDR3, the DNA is TGTGCCAGTAGTATGGGGGGACCCCCCCTAATTTGGTTCTTC.

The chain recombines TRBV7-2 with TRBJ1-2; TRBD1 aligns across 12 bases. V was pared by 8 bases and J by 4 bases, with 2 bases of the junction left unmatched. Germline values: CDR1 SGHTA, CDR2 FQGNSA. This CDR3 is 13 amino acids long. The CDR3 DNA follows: TGTGCCAGCTTGGGACAGGGGGCCTATGGCTACACCTTC. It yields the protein CASLGQGAYGYTF.

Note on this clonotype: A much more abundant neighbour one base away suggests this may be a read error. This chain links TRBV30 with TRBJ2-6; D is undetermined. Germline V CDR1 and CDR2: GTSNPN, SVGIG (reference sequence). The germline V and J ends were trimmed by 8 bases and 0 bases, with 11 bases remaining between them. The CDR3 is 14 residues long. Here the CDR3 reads CAGIGLSGANVLTF. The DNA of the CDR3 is TGTGCCGGGATAGGCCTCTCTGGGGCCAACGTCCTGACTTTC.